This TCR beta chain comes out of a study of blood T cell repertoires in COVID-19. The assay was immunoSEQ multiplex PCR, and TCRdb's table has in-frame clones only and misses some. The sample has fewer than 20,000 clones, under 95% seen once. The table lists this clone with a few counts. One end of the junction does not line up with germline, which may come from a read error. The CDR3 extends over 13 amino acids. Germline V gives CDR1 GTSNPN, CDR2 SVGIG (reference sequence). Sequencing input: peripheral blood. The genes are TRBV30 and TRBJ1-6; a weak D match, TRBD1 (5 bases). The receptor was derived from a human donor in a cohort sampled during active COVID-19. DNA of the CDR3: TGTGCCGGGAGAGGGGAGGGACATTCACCCCTCCACTTT. Its protein product is CAGRGEGHSPLHF. The full variable domain, in which reference TRBV30 and TRBJ1-6 provide the parts outside the CDR3, is SQTIHQWPATLVQPVGSPLSLECTVEGTSNPNLYWYRQAAGRGLQLLFYSVGIGQISSEVPQNLSASRPQDRQFILSSKKLLLSDSGFYLCAGRGEGHSPLHFGNGTRLTVT.